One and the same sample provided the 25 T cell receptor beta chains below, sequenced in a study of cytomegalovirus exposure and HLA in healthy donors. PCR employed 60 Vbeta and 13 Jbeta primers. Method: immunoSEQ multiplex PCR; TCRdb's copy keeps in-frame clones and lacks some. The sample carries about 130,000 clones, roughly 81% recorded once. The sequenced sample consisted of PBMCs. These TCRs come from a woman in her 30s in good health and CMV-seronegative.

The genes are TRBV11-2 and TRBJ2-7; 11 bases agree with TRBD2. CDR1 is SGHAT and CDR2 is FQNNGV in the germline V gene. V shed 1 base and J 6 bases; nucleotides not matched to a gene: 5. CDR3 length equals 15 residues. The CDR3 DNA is TGTGCCAGCAGCTTAGCACTAGCGGGAGTAGGCGAGCAGTACTTC. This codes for CASSLALAGVGEQYF.

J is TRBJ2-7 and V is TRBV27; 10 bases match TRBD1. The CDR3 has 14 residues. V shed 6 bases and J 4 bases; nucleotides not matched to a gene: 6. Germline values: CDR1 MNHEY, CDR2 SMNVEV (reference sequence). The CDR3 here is CASSLDRGQYEQYF. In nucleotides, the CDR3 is TGTGCCAGCAGCCTAGACAGGGGGCAGTACGAGCAGTACTTC.

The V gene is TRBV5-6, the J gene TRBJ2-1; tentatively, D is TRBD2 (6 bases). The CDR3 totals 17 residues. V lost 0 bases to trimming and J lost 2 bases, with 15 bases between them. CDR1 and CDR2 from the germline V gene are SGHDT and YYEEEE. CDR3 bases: TGTGCCAGCAGCTTGGAAGGATTCGGGGGTACCTACAATGAGCAGTTCTTC. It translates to CASSLEGFGGTYNEQFF. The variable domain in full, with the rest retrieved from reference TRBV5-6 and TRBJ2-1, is DAGVTQSPTHLIKTRGQQVTLRCSPKSGHDTVSWYQQALGQGPQFIFQYYEEEERQRGNFPDRFSGHQFPNYSSELNVNALLLGDSALYLCASSLEGFGGTYNEQFFGPGTRLTVL.

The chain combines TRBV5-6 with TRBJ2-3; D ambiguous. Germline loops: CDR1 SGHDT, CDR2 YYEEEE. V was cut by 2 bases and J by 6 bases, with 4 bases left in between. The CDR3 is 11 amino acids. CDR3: CASSFRDTQYF. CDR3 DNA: TGTGCCAGCAGCTTCCGGGATACGCAGTATTTT.

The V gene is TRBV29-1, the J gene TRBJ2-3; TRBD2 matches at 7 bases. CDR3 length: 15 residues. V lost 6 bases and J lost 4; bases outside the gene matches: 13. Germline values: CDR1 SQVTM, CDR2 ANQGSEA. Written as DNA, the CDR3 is TGCAGCGTAGCCCCACTGGGGGGAGGGGCAGATACGCAGTATTTT. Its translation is CSVAPLGGGADTQYF.

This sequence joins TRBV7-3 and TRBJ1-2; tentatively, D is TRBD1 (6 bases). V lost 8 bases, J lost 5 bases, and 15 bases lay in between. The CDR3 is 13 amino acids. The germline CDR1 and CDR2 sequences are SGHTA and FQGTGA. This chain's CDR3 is CASGQGSAYGYTF. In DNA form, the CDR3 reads TGTGCCAGCGGGCAGGGGAGTGCTTATGGCTACACCTTC.

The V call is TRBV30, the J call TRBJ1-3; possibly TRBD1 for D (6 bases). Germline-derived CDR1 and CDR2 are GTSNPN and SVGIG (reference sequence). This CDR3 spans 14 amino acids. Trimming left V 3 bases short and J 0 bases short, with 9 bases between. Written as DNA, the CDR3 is TGTGCCTGGAGAACAGGGAGCTCTGGAAACACCATATATTTT. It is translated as CAWRTGSSGNTIYF.

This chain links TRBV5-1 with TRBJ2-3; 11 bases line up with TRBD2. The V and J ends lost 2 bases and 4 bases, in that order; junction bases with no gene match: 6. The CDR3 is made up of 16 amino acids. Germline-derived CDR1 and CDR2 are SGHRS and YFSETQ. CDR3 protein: CASSFDSGGASDTQYF. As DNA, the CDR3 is TGCGCCAGCAGCTTTGATAGCGGGGGGGCCTCAGATACGCAGTATTTT.

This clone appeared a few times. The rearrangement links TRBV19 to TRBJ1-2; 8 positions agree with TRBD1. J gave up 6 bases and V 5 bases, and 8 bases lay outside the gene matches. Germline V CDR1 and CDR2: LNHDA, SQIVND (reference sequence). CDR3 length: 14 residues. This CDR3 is CASSLSGQGDGYTF. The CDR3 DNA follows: TGTGCCAGTAGTCTCTCAGGACAGGGAGATGGCTACACCTTC.

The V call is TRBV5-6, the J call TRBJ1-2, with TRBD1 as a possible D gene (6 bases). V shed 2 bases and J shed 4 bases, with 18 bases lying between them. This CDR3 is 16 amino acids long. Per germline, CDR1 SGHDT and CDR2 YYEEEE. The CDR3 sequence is CASSFPTRGGGYGYTF. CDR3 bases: TGTGCCAGCAGCTTTCCGACTCGGGGGGGCGGCTATGGCTACACCTTC. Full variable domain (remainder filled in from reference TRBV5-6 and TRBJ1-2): DAGVTQSPTHLIKTRGQQVTLRCSPKSGHDTVSWYQQALGQGPQFIFQYYEEEERQRGNFPDRFSGHQFPNYSSELNVNALLLGDSALYLCASSFPTRGGGYGYTFGSGTRLTVV.

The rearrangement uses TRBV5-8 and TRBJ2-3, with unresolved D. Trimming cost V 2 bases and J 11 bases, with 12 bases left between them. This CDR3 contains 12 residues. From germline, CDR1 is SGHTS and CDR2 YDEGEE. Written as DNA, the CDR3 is TGTGCCAGCAGCTTTTTAGGAGTGGGGCAGTATTTT. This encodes CASSFLGVGQYF.

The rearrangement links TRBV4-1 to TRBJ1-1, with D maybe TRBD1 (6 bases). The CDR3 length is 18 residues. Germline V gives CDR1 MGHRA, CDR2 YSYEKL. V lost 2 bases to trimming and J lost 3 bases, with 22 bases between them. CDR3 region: CASSQPIRGRKEDTEAFF. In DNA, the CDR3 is TGCGCCAGCAGCCAACCCATCAGGGGAAGGAAAGAGGACACTGAAGCTTTCTTT.

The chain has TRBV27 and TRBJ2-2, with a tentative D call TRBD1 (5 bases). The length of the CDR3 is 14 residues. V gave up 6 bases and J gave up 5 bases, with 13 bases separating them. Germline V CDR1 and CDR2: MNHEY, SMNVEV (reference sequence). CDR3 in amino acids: CASSLMTDTGELFF. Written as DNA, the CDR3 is TGTGCCAGCAGCCTCATGACAGATACCGGGGAGCTGTTTTTT.

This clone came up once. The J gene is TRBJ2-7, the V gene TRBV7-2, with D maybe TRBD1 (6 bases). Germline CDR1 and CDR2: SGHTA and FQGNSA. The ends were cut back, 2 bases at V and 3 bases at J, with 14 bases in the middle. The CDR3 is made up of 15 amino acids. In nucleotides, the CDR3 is TGTGCCAGCAGCTTAAAAGGGGACACCCGCTACGAGCAGTACTTC. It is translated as CASSLKGDTRYEQYF.

CDR3 DNA sequence: TGTGCCAGCGCCTCCAGGGCAGACTCCTACAATGAGCAGTTCTTC. Its translation is CASASRADSYNEQFF. This chain connects TRBV7-3 to TRBJ2-1, with D maybe TRBD1 (5 bases). The length of the CDR3 is 15 residues. The germline V gene has CDR1 SGHTA and CDR2 FQGTGA. Trimming left V 8 bases short and J 0 bases short, with 14 bases between.

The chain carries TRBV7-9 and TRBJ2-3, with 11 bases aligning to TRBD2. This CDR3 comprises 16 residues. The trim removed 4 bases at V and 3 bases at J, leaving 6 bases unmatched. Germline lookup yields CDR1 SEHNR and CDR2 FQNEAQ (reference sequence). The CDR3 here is CASSSLAGGVTDTQYF. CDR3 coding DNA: TGTGCCAGCAGCTCTCTAGCGGGGGGCGTTACAGATACGCAGTATTTT.

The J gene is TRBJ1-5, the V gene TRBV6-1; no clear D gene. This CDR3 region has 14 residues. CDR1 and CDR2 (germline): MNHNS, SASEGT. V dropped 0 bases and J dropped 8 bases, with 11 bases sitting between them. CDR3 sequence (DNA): TGTGCCAGCAGTGAAGCTCGCGGGCTTGAGCCCCAGCATTTT. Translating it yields CASSEARGLEPQHF.

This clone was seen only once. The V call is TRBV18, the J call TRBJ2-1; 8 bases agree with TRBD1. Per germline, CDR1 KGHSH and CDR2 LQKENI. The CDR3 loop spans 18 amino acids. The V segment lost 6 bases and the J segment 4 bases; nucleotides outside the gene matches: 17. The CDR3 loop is CASSPRTGSSPVYNEQFF. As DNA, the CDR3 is TGTGCCAGCTCGCCCCGGACAGGGTCGAGTCCCGTATACAATGAGCAGTTCTTC. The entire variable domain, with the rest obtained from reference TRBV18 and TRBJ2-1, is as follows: NAGVMQNPRHLVRRRGQEARLRCSPMKGHSHVYWYRQLPEEGLKFMVYLQKENIIDESGMPKERFSAEFPKEGPSILRIQQVVRGDSAAYFCASSPRTGSSPVYNEQFFGPGTRLTVL.

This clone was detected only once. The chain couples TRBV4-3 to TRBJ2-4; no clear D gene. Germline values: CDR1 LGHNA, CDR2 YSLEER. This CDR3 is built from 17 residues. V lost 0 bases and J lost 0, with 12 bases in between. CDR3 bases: TGCGCCAGCAGCCAAGATCAGTCCCTTCTAGCCAAAAACATTCAGTACTTC. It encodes CASSQDQSLLAKNIQYF.

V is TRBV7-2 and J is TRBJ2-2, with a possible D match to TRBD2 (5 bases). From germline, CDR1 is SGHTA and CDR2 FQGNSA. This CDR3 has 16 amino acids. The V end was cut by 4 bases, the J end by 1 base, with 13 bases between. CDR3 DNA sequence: TGTGCCAGCAGCTACTGGACTGGGAGGAACACCGGGGAGCTGTTTTTT. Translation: CASSYWTGRNTGELFF. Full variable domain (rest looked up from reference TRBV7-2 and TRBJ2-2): GAGVSQSPSNKVTEKGKDVELRCDPISGHTALYWYRQSLGQGLEFLIYFQGNSAPDKSGLPSDRFSAERTGGSVSTLTIQRTQQEDSAVYLCASSYWTGRNTGELFFGEGSRLTVL.

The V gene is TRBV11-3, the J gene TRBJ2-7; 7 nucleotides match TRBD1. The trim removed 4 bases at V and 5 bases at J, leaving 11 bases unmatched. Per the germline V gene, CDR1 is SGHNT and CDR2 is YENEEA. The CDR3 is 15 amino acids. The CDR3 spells CASSYRQGPSDEQYF. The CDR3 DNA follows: TGTGCCAGCAGCTATAGACAGGGCCCATCGGACGAGCAGTACTTC.

CDR3 DNA sequence: TGCGCCAGCAGCATGCGACAGGGGGCCACAGATACGCAGTATTTT. It translates to CASSMRQGATDTQYF. This sequence joins TRBV5-1 and TRBJ2-3; 10 nucleotides match TRBD1. The junction had 4 bases not matched to a gene; V was cut back by 4 bases and J by 2 bases. Germline V lookup: CDR1 SGHRS, CDR2 YFSETQ. The CDR3 loop spans 15 amino acids.

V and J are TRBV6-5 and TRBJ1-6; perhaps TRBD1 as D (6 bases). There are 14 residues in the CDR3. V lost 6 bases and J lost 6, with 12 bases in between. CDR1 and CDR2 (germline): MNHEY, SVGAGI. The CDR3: CASRPTGRNSPLHF. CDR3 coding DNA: TGTGCCAGCAGACCGACAGGTCGTAATTCACCCCTCCACTTT.

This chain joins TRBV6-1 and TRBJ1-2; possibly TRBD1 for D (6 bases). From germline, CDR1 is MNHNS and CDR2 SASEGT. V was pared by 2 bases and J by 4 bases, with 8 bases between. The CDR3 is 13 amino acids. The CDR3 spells CASSERDIYGYTF. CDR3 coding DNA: TGTGCCAGCAGTGAAAGGGACATCTATGGCTACACCTTC.

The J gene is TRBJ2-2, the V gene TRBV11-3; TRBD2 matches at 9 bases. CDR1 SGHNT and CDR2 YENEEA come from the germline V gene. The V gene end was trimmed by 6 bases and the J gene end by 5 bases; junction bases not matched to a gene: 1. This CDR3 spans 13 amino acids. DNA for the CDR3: TGTGCCAGCAGGCTAGCGGGAACCGGGGAGCTGTTTTTT. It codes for CASRLAGTGELFF.